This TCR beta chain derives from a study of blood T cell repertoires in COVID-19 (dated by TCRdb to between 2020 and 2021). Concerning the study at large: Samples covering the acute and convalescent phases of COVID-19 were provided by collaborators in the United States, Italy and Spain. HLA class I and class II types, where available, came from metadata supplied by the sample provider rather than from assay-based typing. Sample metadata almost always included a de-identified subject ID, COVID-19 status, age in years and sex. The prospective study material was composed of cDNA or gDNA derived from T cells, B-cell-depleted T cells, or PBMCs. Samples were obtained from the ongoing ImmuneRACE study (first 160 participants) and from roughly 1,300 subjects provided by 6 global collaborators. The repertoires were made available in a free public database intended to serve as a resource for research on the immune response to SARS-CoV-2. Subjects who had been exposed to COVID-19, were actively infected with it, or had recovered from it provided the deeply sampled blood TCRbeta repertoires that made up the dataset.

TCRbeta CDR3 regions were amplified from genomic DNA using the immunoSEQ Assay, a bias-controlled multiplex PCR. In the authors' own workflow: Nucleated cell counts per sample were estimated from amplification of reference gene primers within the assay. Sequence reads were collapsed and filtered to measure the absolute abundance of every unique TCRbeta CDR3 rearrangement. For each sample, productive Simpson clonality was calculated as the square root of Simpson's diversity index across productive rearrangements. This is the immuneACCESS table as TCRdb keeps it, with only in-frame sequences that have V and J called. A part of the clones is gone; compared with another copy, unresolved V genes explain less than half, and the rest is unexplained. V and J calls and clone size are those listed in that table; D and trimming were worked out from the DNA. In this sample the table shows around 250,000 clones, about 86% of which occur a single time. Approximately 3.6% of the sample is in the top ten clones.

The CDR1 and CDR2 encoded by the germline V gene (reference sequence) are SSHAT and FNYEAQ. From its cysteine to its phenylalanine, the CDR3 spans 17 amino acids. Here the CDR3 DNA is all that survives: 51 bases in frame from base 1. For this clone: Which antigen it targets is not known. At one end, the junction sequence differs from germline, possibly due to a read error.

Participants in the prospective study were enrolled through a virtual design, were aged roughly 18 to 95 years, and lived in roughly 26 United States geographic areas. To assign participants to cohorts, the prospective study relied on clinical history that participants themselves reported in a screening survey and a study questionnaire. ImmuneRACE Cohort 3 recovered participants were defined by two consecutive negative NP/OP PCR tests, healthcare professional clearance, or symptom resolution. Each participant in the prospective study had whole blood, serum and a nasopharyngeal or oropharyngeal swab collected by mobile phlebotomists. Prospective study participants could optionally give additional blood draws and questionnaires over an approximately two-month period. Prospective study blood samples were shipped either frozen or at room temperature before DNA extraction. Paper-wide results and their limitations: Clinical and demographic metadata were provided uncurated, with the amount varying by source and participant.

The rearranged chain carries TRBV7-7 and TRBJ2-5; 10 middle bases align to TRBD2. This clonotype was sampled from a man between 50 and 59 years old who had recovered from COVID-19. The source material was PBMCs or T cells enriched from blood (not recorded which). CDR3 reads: CASSHLAGVMKQETQYF. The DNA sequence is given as TGTGCTAGCAGCCATCTAGCGGGAGTAATGAAGCAAGAGACCCAGTACTTC.